The following is a T cell receptor (beta chain) sequence with its context. The sample is drawn from a study of CD8 T cell repertoires and HIV-1 epitope variants. The CDR3 totals 16 residues. V lost 5 bases and J lost 0; bases outside the gene matches: 6. Germline V lookup: CDR1 MNHEY, CDR2 SMNVEV (reference sequence). Clones were read by immunoSEQ multiplex PCR, and TCRdb kept only the in-frame ones, dropping some. The sample has about 95,000 clones, just under 75% seen once. This rearrangement joins TRBV27 to TRBJ2-5; 10 nucleotides match TRBD2. The receptor was isolated from a male donor with HIV. The sequenced sample consisted of uncultured baseline CD8+ T cells from peripheral blood mononuclear cells (PBMCs). CDR3 sequence (DNA): TGTGCCAGCAGTACGTGGACTAGCGGAGACCAAGAGACCCAGTACTTC. The encoded protein is CASSTWTSGDQETQYF.